This T cell receptor (beta chain) derives from a study of blood T cell repertoires in COVID-19 (TCRdb year 2020). As for the study more broadly: Samples covering the acute and convalescent phases of COVID-19 were provided by collaborators in the United States, Italy and Spain. Sample metadata almost always included a de-identified subject ID, COVID-19 status, age in years and sex. Where available, HLA class I and class II types were taken from metadata supplied by the sample provider and were not determined by assay-based typing. The samples were drawn from two sources: the first 160 participants of the ongoing ImmuneRACE study, and 1,200 or so subjects contributed by 6 global collaborators. The repertoires were released in a freely available public database intended as a resource for research on the immune response to SARS-CoV-2. Deeply sampled blood TCRbeta repertoires from subjects exposed to, actively infected with, or recovered from COVID-19 were included in the dataset. The material from the prospective study consisted of cDNA or gDNA derived from T cells, B-cell-depleted T cells, or PBMCs. What the authors observed across the whole study: The quantity of clinical and demographic metadata differed by source and by participant and was supplied without curation.

The CDR3 spans 18 residues, from the cysteine through the phenylalanine. Just CDR3 DNA is preserved here, 54 bases in frame from base 1. Compared with germline, V lacks 0 bases and J lacks 6 bases; bases without a gene match: 10. CDR1 SNHLY and CDR2 FYNNEI are derived from the germline V gene. Of note for this clone: Its antigen remains unidentified. No clone much larger than this one lies a single base away; base qualities are absent.

The immunoSEQ Assay, a bias-controlled multiplex PCR, was used to amplify TCRbeta CDR3 regions from genomic DNA. The published analysis was carried out like this. Nucleated cell counts per sample were estimated from amplification of reference gene primers within the assay. To quantify the absolute abundance of each unique TCRbeta CDR3 rearrangement, sequence reads were collapsed and filtered. For each sample, productive Simpson clonality was calculated by taking the square root of Simpson's diversity index across productive rearrangements. Drawn from immuneACCESS, this table holds only the in-frame rearrangements with V and J called that TCRdb kept. Clones are partly lost; checked studies trace under half to an unresolved V gene and leave the rest unexplained. For V, J and clone size, that table is used; D and trimming come from the DNA. The sample profile shows some 250,000 clones; approximately 83% of them were found once. Of the sample, over 7.5% is held by the ten largest clones.

Whole blood was collected in K2EDTA tubes by collaborating institutions according to the institutions' own protocols. For TCRbeta analysis, collaborators shipped samples as frozen whole blood, isolated PBMCs, or DNA extracted from either of those sample types. The TCR was taken from a woman aged 80 or over with acute or convalescent COVID-19. The sample was peripheral blood. Here the chain combines TRBV2 and TRBJ1-6, with 8 central nucleotides matching TRBD1. CDR3 reads: CASSEARGRTGPNSPLHF. The DNA sequence reads TGTGCCAGCAGTGAAGCACGAGGAAGGACAGGGCCTAATTCACCCCTCCACTTT.